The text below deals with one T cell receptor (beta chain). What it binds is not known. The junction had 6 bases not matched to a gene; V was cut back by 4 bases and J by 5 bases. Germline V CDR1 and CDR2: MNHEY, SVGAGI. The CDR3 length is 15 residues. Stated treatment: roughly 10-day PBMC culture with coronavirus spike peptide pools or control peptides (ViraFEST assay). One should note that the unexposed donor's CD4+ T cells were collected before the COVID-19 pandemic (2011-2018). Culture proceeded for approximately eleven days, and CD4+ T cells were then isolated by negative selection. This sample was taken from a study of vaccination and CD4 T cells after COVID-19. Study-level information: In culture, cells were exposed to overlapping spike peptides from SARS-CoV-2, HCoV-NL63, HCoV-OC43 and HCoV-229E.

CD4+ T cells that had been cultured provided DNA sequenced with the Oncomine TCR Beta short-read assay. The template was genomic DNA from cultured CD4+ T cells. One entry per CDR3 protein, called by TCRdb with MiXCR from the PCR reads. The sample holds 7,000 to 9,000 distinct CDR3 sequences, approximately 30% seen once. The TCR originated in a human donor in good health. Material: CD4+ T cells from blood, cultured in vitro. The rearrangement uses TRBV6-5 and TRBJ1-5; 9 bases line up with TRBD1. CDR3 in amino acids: CASSWTGAQDQPQHF. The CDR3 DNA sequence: TGTGCCAGCAGTTGGACAGGGGCTCAAGATCAGCCCCAGCATTTT.